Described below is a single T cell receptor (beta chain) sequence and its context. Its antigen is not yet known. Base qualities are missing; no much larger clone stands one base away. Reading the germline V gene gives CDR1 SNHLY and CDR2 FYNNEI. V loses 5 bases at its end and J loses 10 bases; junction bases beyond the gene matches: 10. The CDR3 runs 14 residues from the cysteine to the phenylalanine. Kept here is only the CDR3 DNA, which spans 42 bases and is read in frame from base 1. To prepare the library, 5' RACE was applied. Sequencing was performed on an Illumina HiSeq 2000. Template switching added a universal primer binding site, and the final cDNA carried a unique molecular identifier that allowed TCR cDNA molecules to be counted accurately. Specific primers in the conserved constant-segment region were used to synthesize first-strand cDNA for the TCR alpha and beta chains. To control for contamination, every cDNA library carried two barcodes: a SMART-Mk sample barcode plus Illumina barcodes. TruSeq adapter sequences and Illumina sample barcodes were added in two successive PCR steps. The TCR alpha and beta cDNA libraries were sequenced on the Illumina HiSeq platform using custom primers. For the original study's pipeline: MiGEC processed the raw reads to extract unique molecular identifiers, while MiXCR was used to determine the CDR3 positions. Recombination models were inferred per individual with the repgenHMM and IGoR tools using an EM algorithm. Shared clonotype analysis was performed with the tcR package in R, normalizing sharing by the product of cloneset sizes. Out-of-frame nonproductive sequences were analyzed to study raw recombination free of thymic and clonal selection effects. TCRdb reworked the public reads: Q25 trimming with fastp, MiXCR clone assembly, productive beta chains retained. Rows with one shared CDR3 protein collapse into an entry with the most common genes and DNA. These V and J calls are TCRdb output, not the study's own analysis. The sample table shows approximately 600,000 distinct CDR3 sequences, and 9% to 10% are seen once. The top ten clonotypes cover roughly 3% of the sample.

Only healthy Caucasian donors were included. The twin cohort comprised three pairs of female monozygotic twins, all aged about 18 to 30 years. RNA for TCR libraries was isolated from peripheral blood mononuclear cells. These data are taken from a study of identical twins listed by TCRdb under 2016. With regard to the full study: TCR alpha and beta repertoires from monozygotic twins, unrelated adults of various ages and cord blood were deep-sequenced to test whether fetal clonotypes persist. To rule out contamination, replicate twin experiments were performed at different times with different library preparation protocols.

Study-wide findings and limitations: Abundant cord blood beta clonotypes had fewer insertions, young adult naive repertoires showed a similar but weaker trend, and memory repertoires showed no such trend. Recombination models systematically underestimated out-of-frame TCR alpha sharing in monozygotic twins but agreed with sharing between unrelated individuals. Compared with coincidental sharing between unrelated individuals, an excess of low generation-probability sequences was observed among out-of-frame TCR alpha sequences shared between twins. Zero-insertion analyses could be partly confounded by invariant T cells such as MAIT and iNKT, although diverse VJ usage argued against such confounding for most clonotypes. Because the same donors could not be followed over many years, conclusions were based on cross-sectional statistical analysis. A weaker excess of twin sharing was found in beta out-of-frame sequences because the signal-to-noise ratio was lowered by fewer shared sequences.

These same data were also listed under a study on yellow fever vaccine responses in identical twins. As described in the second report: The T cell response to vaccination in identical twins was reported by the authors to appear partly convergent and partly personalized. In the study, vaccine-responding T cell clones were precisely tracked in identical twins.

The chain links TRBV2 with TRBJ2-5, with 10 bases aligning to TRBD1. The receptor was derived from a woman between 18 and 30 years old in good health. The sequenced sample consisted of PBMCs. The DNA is TGTGCCAGCAGTTCTCGGGACAGGGGAATGAGCCAGTACTTC. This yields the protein CASSSRDRGMSQYF. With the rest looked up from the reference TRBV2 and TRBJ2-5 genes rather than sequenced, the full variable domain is EPEVTQTPSHQVTQMGQEVILRCVPISNHLYFYWYRQILGQKVEFLVSFYNNEISEKSEIFDDQFSVERPDGSNFTLKIRSTKLEDSAMYFCASSSRDRGMSQYFGPGTRLLVL.